A selection of T cell receptor beta chains follows, all from one sample in a study of T-cell reconstitution after alpha-beta-depleted transplantation in children. From the PCR reads, TCRdb called clonotypes with MiXCR, one entry per CDR3 protein. The sample records around 960,000 distinct CDR3 sequences, roughly 29% being singletons. The material was PBMCs, mostly from graft donor cells, obtained 360 days after TCRalphabeta/CD19-depleted stem cell transplant. The receptors derive from a boy in the first two years of life who had a stem cell transplant for SCID, so the T cells may come from the graft donor. Each CDR3 is given without its conserved first and last residue. A D gene is named only where the DNA matches it firmly.

V: TRBV5-4; D: NA; J: TRBJ2-5; CDR3: ASSLGPRENREETQY
V: TRBV4-1; D: TRBD2; J: TRBJ2-3; CDR3: ASSQAYLAGAVVDTQY
V: TRBV7-3; D: NA; J: TRBJ2-1; CDR3: ASSLILYEQF
V: TRBV7-2; D: TRBD2; J: TRBJ2-5; CDR3: ASSKHGGGAGRAQY
V: TRBV20-1; D: TRBD2; J: TRBJ2-3; CDR3: SARDWASGGPSTDTQY
V: TRBV15; D: NA; J: TRBJ2-7; CDR3: ATGNPYEQY
V: TRBV5-6; D: NA; J: TRBJ2-5; CDR3: ATTSQETQY
V: TRBV12-3/TRBV12-4; D: NA; J: TRBJ2-3; CDR3: ASRTDRLGTDTQY
V: TRBV2; D: TRBD2; J: TRBJ2-5; CDR3: ASSESRLAGVPETQY
V: TRBV6-1; D: NA; J: TRBJ2-7; CDR3: ASVARIPTFPGYEQY
V: TRBV5-1; D: TRBD1; J: TRBJ2-7; CDR3: ASSTGQGTTYEQY
V: TRBV5-1; D: NA; J: TRBJ2-3; CDR3: ASSLVVDTDTQY
V: TRBV12-3/TRBV12-4; D: NA; J: TRBJ1-3; CDR3: ASSFAPPSGNTIY
V: TRBV20-1; D: TRBD2; J: TRBJ2-2; CDR3: SATVASGGPTNTGELF
V: TRBV29-1; D: TRBD1; J: TRBJ2-1; CDR3: SVEGSPGGPTYNEQF
V: TRBV5-1; D: TRBD2; J: TRBJ2-5; CDR3: ASSQTVGLVGETQY
V: TRBV7-7; D: TRBD2; J: TRBJ2-5; CDR3: ASSLTGTNQETQY
V: TRBV6-5; D: NA; J: TRBJ2-6; CDR3: ASSYSASGANVLT
V: TRBV20-1; D: TRBD1; J: TRBJ1-1; CDR3: SAPGRQGAEAF
V: TRBV29-1; D: TRBD1; J: TRBJ2-7; CDR3: SVAGTGFYEQY
V: TRBV5-1; D: NA; J: TRBJ2-4; CDR3: ASSPLSPSENIQY
V: TRBV7-2; D: NA; J: TRBJ1-1; CDR3: ASSSTLETEAF
V: TRBV3-1; D: NA; J: TRBJ2-1; CDR3: ASSQDFGGEKLVSYNEQF
V: TRBV5-1; D: NA; J: TRBJ2-7; CDR3: ASSLGALQITYEQY
V: TRBV7-9; D: NA; J: TRBJ1-1; CDR3: ASSLRQGEGTEAF
V: TRBV28; D: NA; J: TRBJ2-7; CDR3: ASSSPGILGYEQY
V: TRBV7-2; D: NA; J: TRBJ2-3; CDR3: ASTLRGWSGSTDTQY
V: TRBV4-3; D: TRBD1; J: TRBJ2-1; CDR3: ASSRTGGGGNEQF
V: TRBV5-1; D: TRBD1; J: TRBJ2-2; CDR3: ASSSQQGTTNTGELF
V: TRBV7-9; D: TRBD2; J: TRBJ2-7; CDR3: ASSLDLADSSYEQY
V: TRBV7-9; D: NA; J: TRBJ2-7; CDR3: ASSFTRGAGEQY
V: TRBV6-5; D: TRBD2; J: TRBJ2-2; CDR3: ASWGGPVTGELF
V: TRBV5-1; D: NA; J: TRBJ2-6; CDR3: ASSVYSSGANVLT
V: TRBV28; D: NA; J: TRBJ1-1; CDR3: ASTRSGMTHEAF
V: TRBV12-3/TRBV12-4; D: TRBD2; J: TRBJ2-7; CDR3: ASSPREGSLSYEQY
V: TRBV15; D: TRBD2; J: TRBJ2-2; CDR3: ATSSGGLTGELF
V: TRBV20-1; D: TRBD1; J: TRBJ1-5; CDR3: SARDRNRGPNQPQH
V: TRBV20-1; D: TRBD2; J: TRBJ2-3; CDR3: SAKTSGSTDTQY
V: TRBV20-1; D: TRBD2; J: TRBJ2-3; CDR3: SAGGGTRVTDTQY